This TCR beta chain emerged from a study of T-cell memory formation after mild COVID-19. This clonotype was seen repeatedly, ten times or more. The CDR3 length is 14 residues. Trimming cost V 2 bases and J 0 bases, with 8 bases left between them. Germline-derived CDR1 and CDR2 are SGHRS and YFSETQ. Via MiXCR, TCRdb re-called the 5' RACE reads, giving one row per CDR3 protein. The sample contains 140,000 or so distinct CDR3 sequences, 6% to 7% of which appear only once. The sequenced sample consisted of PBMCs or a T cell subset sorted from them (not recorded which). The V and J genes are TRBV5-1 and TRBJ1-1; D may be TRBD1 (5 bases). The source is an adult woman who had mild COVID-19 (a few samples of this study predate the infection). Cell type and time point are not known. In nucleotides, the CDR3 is TGCGCCAGCAGCTTCGACAGATTGAACACTGAAGCTTTCTTT. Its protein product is CASSFDRLNTEAFF.